The clone carrying this T cell receptor beta chain was observed a single time. This sample is drawn from a study of blood T cell repertoires in COVID-19. Patients from Seattle were sampled longitudinally, starting during active infection. Some clones are missing from TCRdb's copy, which holds only in-frame ones; the method was immunoSEQ multiplex PCR. Among roughly 570,000 clones, roughly nine tenths were seen once, and the ten largest hold about 8.2%. Germline CDR1 KGHSH, CDR2 LQKENI. Trimming left V 3 bases short and J 2 bases short, with 13 bases between. The length of the CDR3 is 15 residues. Sequenced sample: peripheral blood. This clonotype originated in a woman aged 45 to 65 with COVID-19, enrolled during active disease. This sequence joins TRBV18 and TRBJ1-1; D is perhaps TRBD1 (5 bases). CDR3 sequence reads: CASSPFDRRNTEAFF. The CDR3 DNA sequence: TGTGCCAGCTCACCCTTTGACAGACGTAACACTGAAGCTTTCTTT.